This entry lists 5 T cell receptor beta chains sequenced from one sample in a study of vaccination and CD4 T cells after COVID-19 (dated by TCRdb to between 2021 and 2024). These receptors have no identified antigens. Preparation of the library involved PCR. Instrument on record: Illumina iSeq 100. At the Johns Hopkins FTIC core, DNA from the cultured CD4+ T cells underwent TCR sequencing with the Oncomine TCR Beta short-read assay. TCRdb reanalyzed the raw reads on its own, using fastp at Q25 for trimming and MiXCR for clone calling, and kept in-frame beta chains. Rows are unified per CDR3 protein, each entry keeping the most common DNA and genes. Recorded for this sample are roughly 13,000 distinct CDR3 sequences; around 20% of them occurred a single time. The ten largest make up over 12% of the sample. Read against the paper, the sample's treatment or condition label means: approximately 10-day PBMC culture with coronavirus spike peptide pools or control peptides (ViraFEST assay).

Sequencing used cultured CD4+ T cells from blood. These receptors were collected from a human donor with COVID-19.

This clonotype was seen a few times. This chain joins TRBV30 and TRBJ1-1; D not resolved. The V end was cut by 4 bases, the J end by 8 bases, with 8 bases between. The CDR3 consists of 10 residues. Germline CDR1 reads GTSNPN; CDR2 reads SVGIG (reference sequence). The CDR3 bases are TGTGCCTGGATAGGGTCCGAAGCTTTCTTT. Its translation: CAWIGSEAFF. The full variable domain, completed using reference TRBV30 and TRBJ1-1, is SQTIHQWPATLVQPVGSPLSLECTVEGTSNPNLYWYRQAAGRGLQLLFYSVGIGQISSEVPQNLSASRPQDRQFILSSKKLLLSDSGFYLCAWIGSEAFFGQGTRLTVV.

This clonotype came up a few times. The chain combines TRBV6-5 with TRBJ1-5; D remains unclear. The germline V gene encodes CDR1 MNHEY and CDR2 SVGAGI. The CDR3 has 17 amino acids. Trimming stripped 2 bases from V and 0 bases from J, with 14 bases between. The CDR3 region is CASSYESAHNSNQPQHF. The CDR3 DNA is TGTGCCAGCAGTTACGAATCCGCCCATAATAGCAATCAGCCCCAGCATTTT.

CDR3 nucleotides: TGTGCCAGCAGGTCCACACAGGTAGATACGCAGTATTTT. It yields the protein CASRSTQVDTQYF. V usage is TRBV2 and J usage is TRBJ2-3, with D tentatively TRBD1 (5 bases). With 6 bases removed from V and 5 bases from J, the gap between germline ends came to 12 bases. Germline CDR1 SNHLY, CDR2 FYNNEI. The CDR3 covers 13 residues.

On this clonotype: Being one base from a much bigger clone, this may be a read error. The V call is TRBV20-1, the J call TRBJ1-1; 10 bases line up with TRBD1. Germline CDR1 and CDR2: DFQATT and SNEGSKA (reference sequence). The CDR3 covers 15 residues. V dropped 1 base and J dropped 7; count of bases not matched to a gene: 9. The CDR3 DNA is TGCAGTGCTAGAGTACCCGGGACAGGGGACCTTGAAGCTTTCTTT. This gives the protein CSARVPGTGDLEAFF.

This chain uses TRBV5-4 with TRBJ1-5; tentative D call: TRBD1 (5 bases). Germline values: CDR1 SGHNT, CDR2 YYREEE (reference sequence). The germline V and J ends were trimmed by 0 bases and 1 base, with 8 bases remaining between them. This CDR3 contains 15 residues. The CDR3 DNA reads as TGTGCCAGCAGCTTGGATGGGGGGAGCAATCAGCCCCAGCATTTT. Translation gives CASSLDGGSNQPQHF.